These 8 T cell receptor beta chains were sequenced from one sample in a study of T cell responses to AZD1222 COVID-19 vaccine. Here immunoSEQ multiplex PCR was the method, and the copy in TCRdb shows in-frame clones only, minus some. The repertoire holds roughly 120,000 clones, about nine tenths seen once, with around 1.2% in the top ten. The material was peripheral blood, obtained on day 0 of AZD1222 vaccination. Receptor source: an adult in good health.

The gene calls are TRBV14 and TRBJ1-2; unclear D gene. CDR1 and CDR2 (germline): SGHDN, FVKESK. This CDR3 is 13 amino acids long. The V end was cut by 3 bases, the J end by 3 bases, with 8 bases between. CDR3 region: CASSHSGYYGYTF. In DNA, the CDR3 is TGTGCCAGCAGCCACAGTGGTTACTATGGCTACACCTTC.

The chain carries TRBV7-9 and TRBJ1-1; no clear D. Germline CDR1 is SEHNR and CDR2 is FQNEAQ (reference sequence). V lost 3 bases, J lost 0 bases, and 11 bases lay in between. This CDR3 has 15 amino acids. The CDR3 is CASSFQSGLNTEAFF. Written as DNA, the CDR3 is TGTGCCAGCAGCTTCCAATCAGGATTGAACACTGAAGCTTTCTTT.

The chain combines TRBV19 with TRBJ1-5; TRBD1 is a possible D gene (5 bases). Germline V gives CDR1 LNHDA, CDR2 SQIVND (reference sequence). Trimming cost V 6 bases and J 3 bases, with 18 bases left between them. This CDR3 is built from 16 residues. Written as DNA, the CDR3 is TGTGCCAGTAGGACGTACCAGCAGGGCCCCAATCAGCCCCAGCATTTT. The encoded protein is CASRTYQQGPNQPQHF.

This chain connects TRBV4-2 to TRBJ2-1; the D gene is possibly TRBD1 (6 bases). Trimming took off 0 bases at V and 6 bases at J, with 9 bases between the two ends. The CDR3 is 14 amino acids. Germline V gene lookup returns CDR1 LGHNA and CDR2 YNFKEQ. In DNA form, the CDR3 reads TGTGCCAGCAGCCAAGATGGACAGAGCAATGAGCAGTTCTTC. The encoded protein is CASSQDGQSNEQFF.

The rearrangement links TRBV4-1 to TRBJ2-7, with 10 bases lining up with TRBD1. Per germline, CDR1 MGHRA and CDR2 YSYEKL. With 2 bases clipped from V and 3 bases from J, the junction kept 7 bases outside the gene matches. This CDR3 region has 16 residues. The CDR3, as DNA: TGCGCCAGCAGCCAATTGGCAGGGACAGGGGTCTACGAGCAGTACTTC. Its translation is CASSQLAGTGVYEQYF.

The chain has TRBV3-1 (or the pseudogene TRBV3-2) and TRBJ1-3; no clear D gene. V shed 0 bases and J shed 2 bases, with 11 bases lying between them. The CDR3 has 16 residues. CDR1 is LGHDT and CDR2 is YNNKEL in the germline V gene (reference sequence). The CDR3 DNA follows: TGTGCCAGCAGCCAAGACTGGGCCACGACTGGAAACACCATATATTTT. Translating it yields CASSQDWATTGNTIYF.

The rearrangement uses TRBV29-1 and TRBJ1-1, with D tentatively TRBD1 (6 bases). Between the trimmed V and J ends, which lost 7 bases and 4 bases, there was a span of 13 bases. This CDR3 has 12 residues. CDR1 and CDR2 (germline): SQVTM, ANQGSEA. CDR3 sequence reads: CSARGGSTEAFF. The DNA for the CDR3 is TGCAGCGCCCGAGGGGGGTCCACTGAAGCTTTCTTT.

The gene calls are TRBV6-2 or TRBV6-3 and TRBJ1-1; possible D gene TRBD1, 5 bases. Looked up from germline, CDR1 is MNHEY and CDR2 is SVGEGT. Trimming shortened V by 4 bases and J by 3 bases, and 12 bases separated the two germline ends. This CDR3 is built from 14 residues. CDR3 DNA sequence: TGTGCCAGCAGTTCCGGGACGGAATACACTGAAGCTTTCTTT. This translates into CASSSGTEYTEAFF.